The source of this T cell receptor beta chain is a study of OX40 agonist ivuxolimab in advanced cancers. On the study more broadly: Males comprised 82.7% of the group, whose mean age was about 60 years (range about 20 to 79).

Method: immunoSEQ multiplex PCR; TCRdb's copy keeps in-frame clones and lacks some. Here the sample spans just over 90,000 clones, 94% being singletons. Germline loops: CDR1 SGHRS, CDR2 YFSETQ. V lost 3 bases and J 10 bases, leaving 14 bases between the germline ends. CDR3 length: 13 residues. Specimen: CD4+ or CD8+ T cells sorted from blood, collected in a trial of the OX40 agonist ivuxolimab. The chain is built from TRBV5-1 and TRBJ2-1; possibly TRBD1 for D (6 bases). The sequence was obtained from an adult with an advanced solid tumor such as melanoma, head and neck, liver or kidney cancer. CDR3 protein: CASSSNRADEQFF. For the CDR3, the DNA is TGCGCCAGCAGCTCCAACAGGGCTGACGAGCAGTTCTTC. Looking up the rest from reference TRBV5-1 and TRBJ2-1 gives the full variable domain: KAGVTQTPRYLIKTRGQQVTLSCSPISGHRSVSWYQQTPGQGLQFLFEYFSETQRNKGNFPGRFSGRQFSNSRSEMNVSTLELGDSALYLCASSSNRADEQFFGPGTRLTVL.